This T cell receptor (beta chain) was sequenced during a study of human T cells and chemical hapten exposure. Looking at the study overall: In the roughly 25-week study, patients were dosed weekly with diphenylcyclopropenone on the scalp throughout.

The sample holds many counts of this clonotype. Its target is unknown. It was the library that attached unique molecular identifiers to individual cDNA molecules. Each CDR3 protein is one row after TCRdb ran MiXCR on the RACE reads. This table holds about 71,000 distinct CDR3 sequences, around 10% found once. Overall study findings and caveats: The donor cohort had alopecia, so its immune response may not match that of healthy people.

The CDR3 has 11 amino acids. Germline CDR1 MNHNY, CDR2 SVGAGI (reference sequence). V was trimmed by 6 bases and J by 4 bases, leaving 7 bases between them. Time point defined: patch test 3, about 24 weeks after DPC sensitization. Treatment in this sample: therapeutic diphenylcyclopropenone sensitization with weekly scalp DPC. Sample donors consisted of patients with alopecia, aged 18 to 70 years, who were suitable for DPC. The TCR was taken from a woman in her 50s with alopecia areata. Some clones in this sample may be carry-over from other donors' samples. The material was whole blood, obtained in connection with sensitization to the hapten diphenylcyclopropenone (DPC). The rearrangement joins TRBV6-6 to TRBJ2-7, with a possible D match to TRBD2 (5 bases). The CDR3 bases are TGTGCCAGCAGACCGGGATACGAGCAGTACTTC. Its protein is CASRPGYEQYF.